Below are 18 T cell receptor beta chains sequenced from a single sample in a study of identical twins. TCRdb itself ran the 5' RACE reads through MiXCR, one entry per CDR3 protein. The table records 1.5 million or so distinct CDR3 sequences, about 30% of them present only once. Source material: cord blood. Source of these receptors: a newborn girl in good health.

In regard to this clonotype: Germline and junction disagree at one end, which may indicate a read error. The chain employs TRBV29-1 and TRBJ2-1; TRBD1 is a possible D gene (6 bases). This CDR3 is 9 amino acids long. Germline CDR1 is SQVTM and CDR2 is ANQGSEA. The DNA of the CDR3 is TGCAGCGTTGGGGTAGGGGGTGACTTC. Translation: CSVGVGGDF.

The V gene is TRBV20-1, the J gene TRBJ2-1, with 9 bases lining up with TRBD2. The length of the CDR3 is 14 residues. Germline V gene data show CDR1 as DFQATT and CDR2 as SNEGSKA (reference sequence). V shed 3 bases and J 5 bases; nucleotides not matched to a gene: 5. The chain's CDR3 is CSASRRGGDNEQFF. The CDR3 region has the DNA TGCAGTGCTAGCAGGCGGGGGGGGGACAATGAGCAGTTCTTC.

The chain uses TRBV14 and TRBJ2-2; 8 bases fit TRBD2. The CDR3 loop spans 16 amino acids. Germline CDR1 reads SGHDN; CDR2 reads FVKESK. With 6 bases clipped from V and 4 bases from J, the junction kept 10 bases outside the gene matches. CDR3 protein: CASSPRSGTSTGELFF. CDR3 DNA sequence: TGTGCCAGCAGTCCTCGTAGCGGGACCAGCACCGGGGAGCTGTTTTTT.

Comment on this clonotype: The junction and the germline gene differ at one end; a read error may be behind it. The chain employs TRBV19 and TRBJ1-2; weak D call: TRBD1 (5 bases). The germline V gene has CDR1 LNHDA and CDR2 SQIVND (reference sequence). The CDR3 has 15 residues. CDR3 in DNA: TGTGTCAGTAGCCTAAGTGGGACCGAGAACTATGGCTACACCTTC. It yields the protein CVSSLSGTENYGYTF.

This chain links TRBV9 with TRBJ2-2; TRBD1 is a possible D gene (5 bases). Trimming removed 0 bases from V and 2 bases from J, with 8 bases in between. CDR3 length: 15 amino acids. The germline gives CDR1 SGDLS, CDR2 YYNGEE. The CDR3 is CASSVGTLNTGELFF. CDR3 DNA: TGTGCCAGCAGCGTAGGGACACTCAACACCGGGGAGCTGTTTTTT.

This clonotype was seen at least ten times. This sequence joins TRBV10-2 and TRBJ2-7; the match to TRBD2 covers 12 bases. This CDR3 has 14 amino acids. Per the germline V gene, CDR1 is WSHSY and CDR2 is SAAADI. V was pared by 7 bases and J by 6 bases, with 7 bases of the junction left unmatched. In nucleotides, the CDR3 is TGCGCCAGCATGCGACTAGCGGGAGTCTCCGAGCAGTACTTC. Translation gives CASMRLAGVSEQYF.

The chain couples TRBV7-2 to TRBJ2-7, with 9 bases aligning to TRBD1. The V segment lost 6 bases and the J segment 2 bases; nucleotides outside the gene matches: 8. Germline loops: CDR1 SGHTA, CDR2 FQGNSA. The CDR3 contains 15 residues. Here the CDR3 reads CASRPGGQGTYEQYF. CDR3 coding DNA: TGTGCCAGCAGACCCGGGGGACAGGGAACCTACGAGCAGTACTTC.

The J gene is TRBJ1-6, the V gene TRBV28; no firm D call. CDR3 length: 13 residues. V lost 5 bases and J lost 3, with 5 bases in between. CDR1 and CDR2 (germline): MDHEN, SYDVKM. This chain's CDR3 is CASSEYYNSPLHF. CDR3 sequence (DNA): TGTGCCAGCAGTGAATACTATAATTCACCCCTCCACTTT.

This clonotype was seen only a few times. The CDR3 nucleotides read TGTGCCAGCAGCCGAAGCCCTAATAATTCACCCCTCCACTTT. Protein: CASSRSPNNSPLHF. The rearrangement joins TRBV7-2 to TRBJ1-6; D gene uncertain. The CDR3 spans 14 residues. The V gene lost 5 bases and the J gene lost 5 bases, with 10 bases spanning the gap. Germline CDR1 reads SGHTA; CDR2 reads FQGNSA.

The rearrangement uses TRBV20-1 and TRBJ2-1, with unresolved D. CDR3 size: 12 residues. The V end lost 3 bases, the J end lost 4 bases, and 7 bases lay between the germline ends. Germline lookup yields CDR1 DFQATT and CDR2 SNEGSKA (reference sequence). The CDR3 coding sequence is TGCAGTGCTAGTCCGAGATACAATGAGCAGTTCTTC. Encoded protein: CSASPRYNEQFF.

J is TRBJ2-1 and V is TRBV29-1; 10 nucleotides agree with TRBD2. The CDR3 has 13 residues. CDR1 is SQVTM, CDR2 ANQGSEA, per germline. The V and J ends lost 4 bases and 8 bases, in that order; junction bases with no gene match: 5. CDR3 amino acids: CSVGASGSHEQFF. Written as DNA, the CDR3 is TGCAGCGTTGGTGCTAGCGGGAGCCATGAGCAGTTCTTC.

The table lists this clonotype with a few counts. The chain couples TRBV12-3 or TRBV12-4 to TRBJ2-3; TRBD2 matches at 10 bases. Trimming cost V 6 bases and J 4 bases; bases outside gene matches: 7. This CDR3 is built from 15 residues. The CDR3 is CASRFTSGVADTQYF. In DNA form, the CDR3 reads TGTGCCAGCAGGTTTACTAGCGGGGTTGCAGATACGCAGTATTTT.

Only one count was recorded for this clonotype. J is TRBJ2-2 and V is TRBV6-1; no reliable D call. There are 15 residues in the CDR3. The ends were cut back, 7 bases at V and 0 bases at J, with 12 bases in the middle. Germline CDR1 reads MNHNS; CDR2 reads SASEGT. In DNA form, the CDR3 reads TGTGCCAGCAAATTCTTGGACGCGAACACCGGGGAGCTGTTTTTT. It codes for CASKFLDANTGELFF.

In this sample, this clonotype turned up a few times. The chain combines TRBV5-6 with TRBJ2-7; TRBD2 aligns across 7 bases. V lost 2 bases to trimming and J lost 2 bases; unmatched junction nucleotides: 10. This CDR3 is built from 16 residues. Germline V gene data show CDR1 as SGHDT and CDR2 as YYEEEE. CDR3 nucleotide sequence: TGTGCCAGCAGCTTTGCTAGCGGCCCCAGAACCTACGAGCAGTACTTC. Encoded protein: CASSFASGPRTYEQYF.

This clonotype appeared many times. This chain links TRBV6-1 with TRBJ2-4, with D perhaps TRBD1 (6 bases). Germline V gene lookup returns CDR1 MNHNS and CDR2 SASEGT. V was cut by 6 bases and J by 6 bases, with 12 bases left in between. This CDR3 spans 13 amino acids. The CDR3 coding sequence is TGTGCCAGCAGCCCACGGACAGTAAACATTCAGTACTTC. Its protein is CASSPRTVNIQYF.

About this clonotype: The junction and the germline gene differ at one end; a read error may be behind it. The chain combines TRBV28 with TRBJ2-1; the match to TRBD2 covers 9 bases. Germline values: CDR1 MDHEN, CDR2 SYDVKM. This CDR3 is 15 amino acids long. The CDR3 DNA reads TGTGCCAGCAGTTTATGGACTAGCGGAAACAATGGGCAGTTCTTC. It codes for CASSLWTSGNNGQFF. The full variable domain, its missing parts supplied by reference TRBV28 and TRBJ2-1, is DVKVTQSSRYLVKRTGEKVFLECVQDMDHENMFWYRQDPGLGLRLIYFSYDVKMKEKGDIPEGYSVSREKKERFSLILESASTNQTSMYLCASSLWTSGNNGQFFGPGTRLTVL.

This clonotype was counted a few times. J is TRBJ2-3 and V is TRBV7-9, with D perhaps TRBD2 (5 bases). V was trimmed by 0 bases and J by 0 bases, leaving 10 bases between them. The CDR3 covers 16 residues. Germline CDR1 SEHNR, CDR2 FQNEAQ (reference sequence). CDR3 amino acids: CASSLALGMSTDTQYF. The CDR3 DNA reads TGTGCCAGCAGCTTAGCGCTCGGGATGAGCACAGATACGCAGTATTTT.

Only a few counts were recorded for this clonotype. The chain uses TRBV12-3 or TRBV12-4 and TRBJ2-1; possible D gene TRBD2, 5 bases. CDR3 length: 16 amino acids. The ends were cut back, 7 bases at V and 0 bases at J, with 16 bases in the middle. DNA for the CDR3: TGTGCCAGCACCCGGGGAGATCCCTCCTCCTACAATGAGCAGTTCTTC. Its protein product is CASTRGDPSSYNEQFF.